The 22 T cell receptor beta chains in this list originate from one sample, sequenced in a study of blood T cell repertoires in COVID-19. Sequencing was performed with immunoSEQ multiplex PCR; in TCRdb, only in-frame clones are kept and a portion is missing. Of about 140,000 clones listed, about 90% were seen once; the top ten hold 1.5% to 1.9%. The source material was peripheral blood. These receptors all stem from a woman between 55 and 75 years old with acute or convalescent COVID-19.

The V gene is TRBV7-3, the J gene TRBJ1-1; D may be TRBD1 (5 bases). Trimming pared 5 bases from V and 3 bases from J, leaving 10 bases between. This CDR3 comprises 13 residues. Per the germline V gene, CDR1 is SGHTA and CDR2 is FQGTGA. The CDR3 bases are TGTGCCAGCAGCCCCGGGGGATACACTGAAGCTTTCTTT. Protein: CASSPGGYTEAFF.

This chain connects TRBV27 to TRBJ1-6; 7 bases agree with TRBD1. After removal of 5 bases from V and 9 bases from J, the junction contained 4 bases not matched to a gene. Germline V gene sequence: CDR1 MNHEY, CDR2 SMNVEV (reference sequence). CDR3 length equals 13 residues. CDR3 DNA sequence: TGTGCCAGCAGTAACAGGGGTCCTTCACCCCTCCACTTT. Amino acids: CASSNRGPSPLHF.

The chain recombines TRBV18 with TRBJ1-3, with D uncertain. CDR3 size: 15 residues. CDR1 is KGHSH, CDR2 LQKENI, per germline. Trimming left V 2 bases short and J 0 bases short, with 8 bases between. CDR3 sequence (DNA): TGTGCCAGCTCACCAAGTCGGGACTCTGGAAACACCATATATTTT. Protein sequence: CASSPSRDSGNTIYF.

The chain carries TRBV4-1 and TRBJ1-2; D is ambiguous. Trimming left V 0 bases short and J 5 bases short, with 10 bases between. CDR3 length: 14 residues. CDR1 and CDR2 (germline): MGHRA, YSYEKL. CDR3 sequence: CASSQDARPYGYTF. The DNA of the CDR3 is TGCGCCAGCAGCCAAGACGCCAGGCCTTATGGCTACACCTTC.

This clone was recorded a few times. The chain couples TRBV29-1 to TRBJ1-1; the D is unclear. The V end was cut by 2 bases, the J end by 10 bases, with 14 bases between. From germline, CDR1 is SQVTM and CDR2 ANQGSEA. CDR3 length: 12 residues. In DNA, the CDR3 is TGCAGCGTTGAATTTGAGGGTCCGAGAGCTTTCTTT. It translates to CSVEFEGPRAFF.

Written as DNA, the CDR3 is TGTGCCAGTAGTATAGACGGACAGGGGCAGGGCAATCAGCCCCAGCATTTT. Residues: CASSIDGQGQGNQPQHF. The chain recombines TRBV19 with TRBJ1-5; 9 nucleotides match TRBD1. With V trimmed by 0 bases and J by 2 bases, 5 bases remained unmatched. Germline CDR1 is LNHDA and CDR2 is SQIVND (reference sequence). The CDR3 has 17 amino acids.

This clone was observed a single time. Here the CDR3 reads CASSLIGGGAYGYTF. CDR3 DNA: TGTGCCAGCAGCTTGATTGGCGGGGGTGCCTATGGCTACACCTTC. The chain uses TRBV5-6 and TRBJ1-2, with D possibly being TRBD1 (5 bases). Germline V CDR1 and CDR2: SGHDT, YYEEEE. The V end lost 1 base, the J end lost 4 bases, and 14 bases lay between the germline ends. The CDR3 consists of 15 residues.

V gene TRBV10-3 combines with J gene TRBJ2-2; perhaps TRBD1 as D (5 bases). Trimming removed 3 bases at V and 2 bases at J, with 10 bases between. CDR1 and CDR2 (germline): ENHRY, SYGVKD. The CDR3 has 15 amino acids. CDR3 residues: CAISDRQRNTGELFF. The CDR3 DNA is TGTGCCATCAGTGATAGACAGAGAAACACCGGGGAGCTGTTTTTT.

This sequence joins TRBV6-2 or TRBV6-3 and TRBJ2-5; D gene ambiguous. Trimming cost V 1 base and J 1 base, with 7 bases left between them. Per germline, CDR1 MNHEY and CDR2 SVGEGT. The CDR3 is 14 amino acids. The CDR3 sequence is CASSYFAFQETQYF. DNA for the CDR3: TGTGCCAGCAGTTACTTCGCGTTCCAAGAGACCCAGTACTTC.

This clone was picked up one time. CDR3 nucleotides: TGTGCCAGCAGCTTAGAAGCAGGGGCTAATGAAAAACTGTTTTTT. As protein: CASSLEAGANEKLFF. This chain links TRBV7-6 with TRBJ1-4, with a weak D call TRBD1 (6 bases). In germline, CDR1 is SGHVS, CDR2 FNYEAQ. This CDR3 comprises 15 residues. Trimming took off 1 base at V and 3 bases at J, with 9 bases between the two ends.

This chain joins TRBV5-5 and TRBJ1-1, with D perhaps matching TRBD1 (5 bases). Germline loops: CDR1 SGHKS, CDR2 YYEKEE (reference sequence). The germline V and J ends were trimmed by 2 bases and 2 bases, with 16 bases remaining between them. This CDR3 is built from 16 residues. This chain's CDR3 is CASSFRDRPTNTEAFF. DNA for the CDR3: TGTGCCAGCAGCTTTCGTGACAGACCTACCAACACTGAAGCTTTCTTT.

The gene calls are TRBV19 and TRBJ1-1; 8 nucleotides agree with TRBD1. CDR1 LNHDA and CDR2 SQIVND come from the germline V gene (reference sequence). The V segment lost 9 bases and the J segment 3 bases; nucleotides outside the gene matches: 6. The CDR3 is made up of 13 amino acids. The CDR3 sequence is CASGKQGDTEAFF. CDR3 bases: TGTGCCAGCGGGAAACAGGGGGACACTGAAGCTTTCTTT.

V gene TRBV30 combines with J gene TRBJ1-1; maybe TRBD1 (6 bases). The V end was cut by 4 bases, the J end by 2 bases, with 14 bases between. This CDR3 has 14 residues. Germline-derived CDR1 and CDR2 are GTSNPN and SVGIG (reference sequence). The CDR3 loop is CAWNPGQPNTEAFF. The CDR3 coding sequence is TGTGCCTGGAACCCTGGACAGCCTAACACTGAAGCTTTCTTT.

V is TRBV28 and J is TRBJ1-3, with 7 positions matching TRBD1. V shed 5 bases and J 0 bases; nucleotides not matched to a gene: 7. Germline V gene data show CDR1 as MDHEN and CDR2 as SYDVKM. The CDR3 extends over 16 amino acids. CDR3 coding DNA: TGTGCCAGCAGTAGCCGACAGGGAGCCTCTGGAAACACCATATATTTT. Residues: CASSSRQGASGNTIYF.

The genes are TRBV5-1 and TRBJ2-3; TRBD2 aligns across 9 bases. The CDR3 is 16 residues long. Looked up from germline, CDR1 is SGHRS and CDR2 is YFSETQ. V was clipped by 3 bases and J by 3 bases; unmatched bases: 8. CDR3 in DNA: TGCGCCAGCAGCTCCACTATTAGCGGGGGTACAGATACGCAGTATTTT. Protein sequence: CASSSTISGGTDTQYF.

V is TRBV5-1 and J is TRBJ2-1; no clear D. The germline gives CDR1 SGHRS, CDR2 YFSETQ. This CDR3 has 14 residues. V was pared by 0 bases and J by 8 bases, with 12 bases between. The CDR3: CASSLGQSLDEQFF. CDR3 DNA sequence: TGCGCCAGCAGCTTGGGTCAGTCTCTCGATGAGCAGTTCTTC.

This chain joins TRBV4-3 and TRBJ2-5; the match to TRBD2 covers 13 bases. J was trimmed by 2 bases and V by 0 bases; bases with no gene match: 6. CDR1 is LGHNA and CDR2 is YSLEER in the germline V gene. The CDR3 consists of 18 residues. The DNA for the CDR3 is TGCGCCAGCAGCCAAGAGCCCTGGGGACTAGCGGGACAAGAGACCCAGTACTTC. It translates to CASSQEPWGLAGQETQYF.

This clone occurred a few times. This chain uses TRBV6-5 with TRBJ1-1, with D possibly matching TRBD1 (5 bases). The V gene's germline CDR1 is MNHEY and CDR2 SVGAGI. V was clipped by 2 bases and J by 2 bases, with 9 bases between them. The CDR3 sequence is 14 residues long. In DNA form, the CDR3 reads TGTGCCAGCAGTTACGGGGGGGTTAACACTGAAGCTTTCTTT. This gives the protein CASSYGGVNTEAFF.

The rearrangement joins TRBV2 to TRBJ2-5, with a possible D match to TRBD1 (5 bases). V lost 6 bases and J lost 2, with 10 bases in between. From germline, CDR1 is SNHLY and CDR2 FYNNEI. CDR3 length: 13 amino acids. This CDR3 is CASRVGVQETQYF. Written as DNA, the CDR3 is TGTGCCAGCAGAGTAGGGGTTCAAGAGACCCAGTACTTC.

The chain combines TRBV5-5 with TRBJ1-2; 12 bases agree with TRBD1. Per the germline V gene, CDR1 is SGHKS and CDR2 is YYEKEE (reference sequence). The junction had 4 bases not matched to a gene; V was cut back by 0 bases and J by 7 bases. CDR3 length: 15 amino acids. CDR3 DNA sequence: TGTGCCAGCAGCTTGGCCGGGGACAGGGGGCTTGGCTACACCTTC. Translation gives CASSLAGDRGLGYTF.

The rearrangement joins TRBV2 to TRBJ1-2; 8 nucleotides line up with TRBD1. The CDR3 sequence is 14 residues long. The ends lost 4 bases at V and 2 bases at J; junction bases unmatched: 3. Germline assignment: CDR1 SNHLY and CDR2 FYNNEI. CDR3 coding DNA: TGTGCCAGCAGTGGCAGGACAGGGAACTATGGCTACACCTTC. Amino acid sequence: CASSGRTGNYGYTF. The complete variable domain, with remaining parts taken from reference TRBV2 and TRBJ1-2, reads EPEVTQTPSHQVTQMGQEVILRCVPISNHLYFYWYRQILGQKVEFLVSFYNNEISEKSEIFDDQFSVERPDGSNFTLKIRSTKLEDSAMYFCASSGRTGNYGYTFGSGTRLTVV.

The J gene is TRBJ2-7, the V gene TRBV7-2; TRBD2 aligns across 12 bases. From germline, CDR1 is SGHTA and CDR2 FQGNSA. This CDR3 is 15 amino acids long. The V gene end was trimmed by 5 bases and the J gene end by 2 bases; junction bases not matched to a gene: 4. The CDR3 here is CASSTSSGGAYEQYF. The CDR3 coding sequence is TGTGCCAGCAGCACCTCTAGCGGGGGGGCCTACGAGCAGTACTTC.